The entry that follows covers one TCR beta chain sequence. The CDR3 length is 14 residues. Trimming took 4 bases from V and 3 from J, leaving 13 bases between them. Germline lookup yields CDR1 MGHRA and CDR2 YSYEKL. This sample is part of a study of shared clonotypes between healthy human individuals. On the study more broadly: Researchers drew samples from a couple of women and three men aged 18 to 49. Per donor, CD8 memory used one plate, CD8 naive used two, CD4 memory used three and CD4 naive used three.

Method: immunoSEQ multiplex PCR; TCRdb's copy keeps in-frame clones and lacks some. In the table there are approximately 2,000,000 clones, 90% to 95% of which are singletons. Terminally differentiated effector memory CD45RA+ cells were excluded by CCR7 positive selection of CD45RO-negative cells. Donors comprised only Caucasian adults living in Nashville, Tennessee. Sequencing input: naive CD8+ T cells from PBMCs. This chain uses TRBV4-1 with TRBJ2-7, with D hard to call. The source of this sequence is a young man in good health. Some clones in this sample may be carry-over from other donors' samples. The CDR3 is CASSLRTDLYEQYF. CDR3 in DNA: TGCGCCAGCAGCCTCCGGACGGATCTCTACGAGCAGTACTTC.